This T cell receptor (beta chain) comes out of a study of tumor-infiltrating lymphocytes in localized non-small cell lung cancer. Note on this clone: The antigen is unknown.

Data came from immunoSEQ multiplex PCR; TCRdb stores just in-frame clones and leaves some out. Of fewer than 25,000 clones in the sample, around 80% were seen once. Per the germline V gene, CDR1 is ENHRY and CDR2 is SYGVKD. V lost 5 bases and J lost 3, with 10 bases in between. The CDR3 is 13 residues long. Study conclusions and caveats: Not all patients were TCR sequenced, owing to tissue quantity. Immunotypes IM1 and IM2 had similar TCR-derived T-cell fractions. Tumor T-cell fraction was not associated with recurrence-free survival. TCRbeta sequencing showed higher T cell infiltration in tumors than uninvolved lung.

V and J are TRBV10-3 and TRBJ1-1; tentatively, D is TRBD1 (5 bases). Sequencing was performed on lung tumor tissue. This clonotype originated in a human donor with non-small cell lung cancer. CDR3 residues: CAISLVGDTEAFF. For the CDR3, the DNA is TGTGCCATCAGTCTGGTAGGGGACACTGAAGCTTTCTTT.